This T cell receptor (beta chain) was captured in a study of human T cells and chemical hapten exposure. Individual cDNA molecules (in the library) carried attached unique molecular identifiers. MiXCR, run by TCRdb on the RACE reads, gives a single entry per CDR3 protein. The table records about 190,000 distinct CDR3 sequences, about 25% of them present only once. Broader study findings: Significantly more large CDR3 similarity clusters were formed by expanded TCRs than by controls.

Described time point: patch test 3, about 24 weeks after DPC sensitization. Treatment indicated: therapeutic diphenylcyclopropenone sensitization with weekly scalp DPC. Every donor had alopecia and was 18 to 70 years old; all were suitable for DPC. Researchers extracted total RNA from unfractionated whole blood. Germline V lookup: CDR1 SEHNR, CDR2 FQNEAQ (reference sequence). The ends were cut back, 1 base at V and 3 bases at J, with 14 bases in the middle. The CDR3 length is 16 residues. This clonotype was observed a handful of times. Its antigen is currently unknown. The specimen was whole blood, collected in connection with sensitization to the hapten diphenylcyclopropenone (DPC). The origin of this receptor is a woman in her thirties or forties with alopecia areata. Some clones in this sample may be carry-over from other donors' samples. This rearrangement joins TRBV7-9 to TRBJ2-3; possibly TRBD2 for D (5 bases). CDR3 in DNA: TGTGCCAGCAGCTTAGGATCCTCGAGGGCAACAGATACGCAGTATTTT. Protein: CASSLGSSRATDTQYF.